These 6 T cell receptor beta chains share one sample of origin, sequenced in a study of identical twins. TCRdb re-analysed the 5' RACE reads in MiXCR, keeping a single row per CDR3 protein. The sample contains around 1.7 million distinct CDR3 sequences, less than 40% of which appear only once. The sequenced sample consisted of cord blood. These TCRs come from a newborn girl in good health.

In its sample, this clonotype was seen a few times. The V call is TRBV28, the J call TRBJ1-1; the D gene is possibly TRBD1 (5 bases). Germline-derived CDR1 and CDR2 are MDHEN and SYDVKM. The V end lost 8 bases, the J end lost 5 bases, and 15 bases lay between the germline ends. There are 13 residues in the CDR3. This chain's CDR3 is CASLGGVWTEAFF. DNA of the CDR3: TGTGCCAGCCTCGGGGGTGTATGGACTGAAGCTTTCTTT.

In its sample, this clonotype was seen a few times. The chain combines TRBV6-1 with TRBJ1-2; maybe TRBD1 (6 bases). Trimming removed 8 bases from V and 4 bases from J, with 20 bases in between. Germline CDR1 and CDR2: MNHNS and SASEGT. The CDR3 is made up of 15 amino acids. CDR3: CASVPDSARGYGYTF. CDR3 nucleotide sequence: TGTGCCAGCGTCCCGGACAGTGCCAGGGGCTATGGCTACACCTTC.

The chain joins TRBV20-1 to TRBJ2-3, with 8 nucleotides matching TRBD2. V was pared by 4 bases and J by 2 bases, with 11 bases of the junction left unmatched. Germline values: CDR1 DFQATT, CDR2 SNEGSKA (reference sequence). This CDR3 is 16 amino acids long. CDR3 in amino acids: CSAIAGSGLYTDTQYF. The CDR3 nucleotides are TGCAGTGCTATAGCGGGGTCAGGTTTATACACAGATACGCAGTATTTT.

This clonotype was recorded many times. At one end the junction does not follow the germline gene, possibly because of a read error. The chain is built from TRBV5-1 and TRBJ1-2; unclear D gene. From germline, CDR1 is SGHRS and CDR2 YFSETQ. CDR3 length: 13 amino acids. This chain's CDR3 is CASSLVANYGYTF. DNA of the CDR3: TGTGCCAGCAGCTTAGTGGCTAACTATGGCTACACCTTC.

The chain joins TRBV20-1 to TRBJ1-3; D ambiguous. Trimming took off 5 bases at V and 0 bases at J, with 8 bases between the two ends. CDR1 is DFQATT and CDR2 is SNEGSKA in the germline V gene (reference sequence). This CDR3 is built from 13 residues. Written as DNA, the CDR3 is TGCAGTGCTCCTCAGAGCTCTGGAAACACCATATATTTT. The encoded protein is CSAPQSSGNTIYF.

The chain is built from TRBV27 and TRBJ2-5; 9 bases are shared with TRBD1. This CDR3 is built from 15 residues. J gave up 11 bases and V 6 bases, and 16 bases lay outside the gene matches. Germline values: CDR1 MNHEY, CDR2 SMNVEV (reference sequence). The CDR3 loop reads CASRTGGGLYNEQYF. Here the CDR3 DNA reads TGTGCCAGCAGAACAGGGGGCGGTCTATACAATGAGCAGTACTTC.